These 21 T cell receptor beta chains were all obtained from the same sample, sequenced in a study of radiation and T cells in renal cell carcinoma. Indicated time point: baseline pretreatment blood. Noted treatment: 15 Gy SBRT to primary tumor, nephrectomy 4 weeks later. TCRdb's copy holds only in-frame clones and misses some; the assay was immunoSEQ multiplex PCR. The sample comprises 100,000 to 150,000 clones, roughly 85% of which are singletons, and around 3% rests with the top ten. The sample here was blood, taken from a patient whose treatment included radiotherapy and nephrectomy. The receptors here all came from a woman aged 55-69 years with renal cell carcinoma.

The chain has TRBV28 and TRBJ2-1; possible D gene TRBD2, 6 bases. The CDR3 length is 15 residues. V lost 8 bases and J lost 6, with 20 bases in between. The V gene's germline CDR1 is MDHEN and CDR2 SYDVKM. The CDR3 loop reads CASDSGWRAVNEQFF. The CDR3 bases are TGTGCCAGCGACTCAGGCTGGAGGGCGGTCAATGAGCAGTTCTTC. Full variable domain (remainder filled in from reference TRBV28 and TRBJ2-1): DVKVTQSSRYLVKRTGEKVFLECVQDMDHENMFWYRQDPGLGLRLIYFSYDVKMKEKGDIPEGYSVSREKKERFSLILESASTNQTSMYLCASDSGWRAVNEQFFGPGTRLTVL.

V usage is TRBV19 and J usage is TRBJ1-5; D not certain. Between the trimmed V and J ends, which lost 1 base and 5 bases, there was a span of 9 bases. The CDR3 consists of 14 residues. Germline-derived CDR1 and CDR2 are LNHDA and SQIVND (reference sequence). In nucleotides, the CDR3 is TGTGCCAGTAGTATAGCCACAATAGATCAGCCCCAGCATTTT. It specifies CASSIATIDQPQHF.

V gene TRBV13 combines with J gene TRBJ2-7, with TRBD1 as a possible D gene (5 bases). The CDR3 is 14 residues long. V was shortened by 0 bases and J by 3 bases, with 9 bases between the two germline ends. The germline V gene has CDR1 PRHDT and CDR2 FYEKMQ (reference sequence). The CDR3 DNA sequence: TGTGCCAGCAGCTTAGGAGGGGCTGGCTACGAGCAGTACTTC. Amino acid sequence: CASSLGGAGYEQYF.

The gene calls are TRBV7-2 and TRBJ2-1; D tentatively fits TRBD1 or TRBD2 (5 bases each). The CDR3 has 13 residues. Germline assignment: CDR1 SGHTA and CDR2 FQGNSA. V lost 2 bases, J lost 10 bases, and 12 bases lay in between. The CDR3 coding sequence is TGTGCCAGCAGCTTAAGGGGCAGGGACGAGCAGTTCTTC. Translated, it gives CASSLRGRDEQFF.

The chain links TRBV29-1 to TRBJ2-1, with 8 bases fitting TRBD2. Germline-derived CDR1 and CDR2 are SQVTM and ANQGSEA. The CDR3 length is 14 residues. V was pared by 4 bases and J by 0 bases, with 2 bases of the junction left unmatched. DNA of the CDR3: TGCAGCGTTGTGGGGACTAGCTCCTACAATGAGCAGTTCTTC. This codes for CSVVGTSSYNEQFF.

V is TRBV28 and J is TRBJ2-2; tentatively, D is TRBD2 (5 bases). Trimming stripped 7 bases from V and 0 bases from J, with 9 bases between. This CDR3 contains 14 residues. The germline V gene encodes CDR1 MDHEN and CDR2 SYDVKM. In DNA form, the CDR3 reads TGTGCCAGCAAAGCGGCCTCGAACACCGGGGAGCTGTTTTTT. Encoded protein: CASKAASNTGELFF.

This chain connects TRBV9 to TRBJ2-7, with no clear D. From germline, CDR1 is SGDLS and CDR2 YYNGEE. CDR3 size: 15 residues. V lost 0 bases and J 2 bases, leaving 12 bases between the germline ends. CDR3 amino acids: CASSVGRQPTYEQYF. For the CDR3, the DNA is TGTGCCAGCAGCGTAGGTCGGCAACCTACCTACGAGCAGTACTTC.

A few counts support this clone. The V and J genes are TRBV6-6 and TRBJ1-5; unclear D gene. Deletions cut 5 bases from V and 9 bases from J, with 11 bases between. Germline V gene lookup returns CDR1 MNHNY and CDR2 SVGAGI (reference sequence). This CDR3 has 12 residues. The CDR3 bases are TGTGCCAGCAGTCCCTTGGGGAGGCCCCAGCATTTT. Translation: CASSPLGRPQHF.

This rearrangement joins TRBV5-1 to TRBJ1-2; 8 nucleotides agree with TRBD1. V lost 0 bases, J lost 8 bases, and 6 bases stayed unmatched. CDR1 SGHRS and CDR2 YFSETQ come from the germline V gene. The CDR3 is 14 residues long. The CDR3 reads CASSLAGQGLGYTF. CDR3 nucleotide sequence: TGCGCCAGCAGCTTGGCTGGACAGGGCTTAGGCTACACCTTC.

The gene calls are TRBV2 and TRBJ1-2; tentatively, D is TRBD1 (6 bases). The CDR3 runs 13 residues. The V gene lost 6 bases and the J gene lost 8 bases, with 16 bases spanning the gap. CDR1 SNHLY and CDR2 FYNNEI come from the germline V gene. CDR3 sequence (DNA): TGTGCCAGCAGCCCTCGGGGGCCCGGAGGCTACACCTTC. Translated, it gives CASSPRGPGGYTF.

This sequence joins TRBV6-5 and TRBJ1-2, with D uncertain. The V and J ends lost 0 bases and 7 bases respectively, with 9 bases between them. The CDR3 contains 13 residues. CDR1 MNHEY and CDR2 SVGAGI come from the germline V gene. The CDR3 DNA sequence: TGTGCCAGCAGTTACTCCCCGTCGGGTGGCTACACCTTC. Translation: CASSYSPSGGYTF.

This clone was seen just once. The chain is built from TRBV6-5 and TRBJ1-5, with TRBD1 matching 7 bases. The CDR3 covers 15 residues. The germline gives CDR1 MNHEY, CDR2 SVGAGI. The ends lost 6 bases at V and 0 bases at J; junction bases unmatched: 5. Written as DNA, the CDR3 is TGTGCCAGCAGAAAGGGACAGTTTAGCAATCAGCCCCAGCATTTT. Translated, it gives CASRKGQFSNQPQHF.

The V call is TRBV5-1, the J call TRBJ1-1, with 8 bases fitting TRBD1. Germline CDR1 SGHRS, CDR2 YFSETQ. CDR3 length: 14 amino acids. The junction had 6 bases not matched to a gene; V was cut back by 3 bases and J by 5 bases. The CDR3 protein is CASSWTGPKTEAFF. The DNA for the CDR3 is TGCGCCAGCAGCTGGACAGGGCCGAAGACTGAAGCTTTCTTT. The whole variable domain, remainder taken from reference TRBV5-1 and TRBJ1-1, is KAGVTQTPRYLIKTRGQQVTLSCSPISGHRSVSWYQQTPGQGLQFLFEYFSETQRNKGNFPGRFSGRQFSNSRSEMNVSTLELGDSALYLCASSWTGPKTEAFFGQGTRLTVV.

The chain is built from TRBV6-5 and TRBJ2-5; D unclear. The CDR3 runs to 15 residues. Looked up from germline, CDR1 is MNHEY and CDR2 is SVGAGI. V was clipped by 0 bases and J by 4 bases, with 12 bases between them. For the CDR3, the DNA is TGTGCCAGCAGTTACTCGAAAAATTGGGGAGAGACCCAGTACTTC. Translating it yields CASSYSKNWGETQYF.

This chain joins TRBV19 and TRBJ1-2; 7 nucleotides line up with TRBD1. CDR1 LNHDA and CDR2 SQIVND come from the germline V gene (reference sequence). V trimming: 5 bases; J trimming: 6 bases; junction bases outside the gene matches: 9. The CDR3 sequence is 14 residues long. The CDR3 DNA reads TGTGCCAGTAGTTTTCAGGGGGGGATCGATGGCTACACCTTC. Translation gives CASSFQGGIDGYTF.

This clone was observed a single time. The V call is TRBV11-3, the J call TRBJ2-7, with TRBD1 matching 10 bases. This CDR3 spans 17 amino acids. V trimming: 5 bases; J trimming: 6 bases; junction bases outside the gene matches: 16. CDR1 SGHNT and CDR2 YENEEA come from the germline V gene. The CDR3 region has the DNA TGTGCCAGCAGCCCCGGGCTGTGGGGACAGGGGAACGGCGAGCAGTACTTC. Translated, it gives CASSPGLWGQGNGEQYF.

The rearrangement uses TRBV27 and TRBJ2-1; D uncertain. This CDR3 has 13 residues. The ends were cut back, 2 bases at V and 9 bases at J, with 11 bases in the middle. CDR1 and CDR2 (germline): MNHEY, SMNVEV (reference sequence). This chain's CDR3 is CASSLSFDFEQFF. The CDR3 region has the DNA TGTGCCAGCAGTTTAAGTTTCGATTTTGAGCAGTTCTTC.

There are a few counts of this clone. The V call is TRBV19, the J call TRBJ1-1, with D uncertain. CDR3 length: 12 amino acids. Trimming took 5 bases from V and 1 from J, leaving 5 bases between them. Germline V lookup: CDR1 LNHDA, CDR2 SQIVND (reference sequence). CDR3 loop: CASSYRNTEAFF. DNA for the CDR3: TGTGCCAGTAGTTACAGGAACACTGAAGCTTTCTTT.

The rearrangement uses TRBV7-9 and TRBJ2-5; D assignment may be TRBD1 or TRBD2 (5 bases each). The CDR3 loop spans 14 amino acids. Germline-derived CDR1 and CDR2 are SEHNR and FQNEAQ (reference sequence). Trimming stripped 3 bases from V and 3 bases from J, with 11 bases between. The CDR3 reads CASSLGTYEETQYF. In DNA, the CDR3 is TGTGCCAGCAGCTTGGGGACGTACGAAGAGACCCAGTACTTC. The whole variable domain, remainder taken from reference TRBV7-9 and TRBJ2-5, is DTGVSQNPRHKITKRGQNVTFRCDPISEHNRLYWYRQTLGQGPEFLTYFQNEAQLEKSRLLSDRFSAERPKGSFSTLEIQRTEQGDSAMYLCASSLGTYEETQYFGPGTRLLVL.

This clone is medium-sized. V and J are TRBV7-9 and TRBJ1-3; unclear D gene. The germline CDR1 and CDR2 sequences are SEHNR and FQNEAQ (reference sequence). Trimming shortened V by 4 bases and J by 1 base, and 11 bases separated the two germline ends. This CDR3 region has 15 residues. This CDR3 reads CASSSNARSGNTIYF. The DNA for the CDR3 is TGTGCCAGCAGCTCCAACGCCAGATCTGGAAACACCATATATTTT.

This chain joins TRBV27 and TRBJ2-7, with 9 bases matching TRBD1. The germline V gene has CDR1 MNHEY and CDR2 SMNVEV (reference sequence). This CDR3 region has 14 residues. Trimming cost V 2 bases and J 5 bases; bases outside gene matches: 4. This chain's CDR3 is CASSLGTGIDEQYF. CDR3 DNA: TGTGCCAGCAGTTTAGGGACAGGGATAGACGAGCAGTACTTC.